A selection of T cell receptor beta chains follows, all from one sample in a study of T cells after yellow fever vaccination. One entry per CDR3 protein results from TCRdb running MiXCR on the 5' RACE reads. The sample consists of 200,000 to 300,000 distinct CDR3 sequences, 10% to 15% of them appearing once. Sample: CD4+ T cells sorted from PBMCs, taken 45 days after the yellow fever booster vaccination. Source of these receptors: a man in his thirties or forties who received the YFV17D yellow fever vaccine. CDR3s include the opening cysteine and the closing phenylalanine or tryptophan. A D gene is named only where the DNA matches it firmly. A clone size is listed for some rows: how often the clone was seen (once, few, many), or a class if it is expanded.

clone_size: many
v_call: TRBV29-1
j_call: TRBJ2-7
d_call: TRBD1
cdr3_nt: TGCAGCGCAGGGACAGGGGTGTACGAGCAGTACTTC
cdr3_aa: CSAGTGVYEQYF

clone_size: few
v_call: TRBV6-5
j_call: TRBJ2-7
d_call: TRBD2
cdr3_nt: TGTGCCAGCAGTTACTCGAAAAGCGGGAGTTTAGTTAGGAACGAGCAGTACTTC
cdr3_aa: CASSYSKSGSLVRNEQYF

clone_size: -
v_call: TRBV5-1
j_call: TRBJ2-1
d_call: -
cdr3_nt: TGCGCCAGCAGCTTGGGGACTGACTCCTACAATGAGCAGTTCTTC
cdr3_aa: CASSLGTDSYNEQFF

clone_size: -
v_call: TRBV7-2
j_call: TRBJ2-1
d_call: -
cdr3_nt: TGTGCCAGCAGCATTTCCGGGACCGTGTACAATGAGCAGTTCTTC
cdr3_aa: CASSISGTVYNEQFF

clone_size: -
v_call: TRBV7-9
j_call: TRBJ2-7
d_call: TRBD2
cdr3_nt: TGTGCCAGCAGCTTAGAGGTGACTAGCGTTCACGAGCAGTACTTC
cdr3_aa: CASSLEVTSVHEQYF

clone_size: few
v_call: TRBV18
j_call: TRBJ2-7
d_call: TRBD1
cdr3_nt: TGTGCCAGCTCACCCACAGGGGCTAACTACGAGCAGTACTTC
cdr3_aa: CASSPTGANYEQYF

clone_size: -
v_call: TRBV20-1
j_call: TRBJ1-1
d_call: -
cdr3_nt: TGCAGTGCTAGCCCCGGGGCGCGGGGTACTGAAGCTTTCTTT
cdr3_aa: CSASPGARGTEAFF

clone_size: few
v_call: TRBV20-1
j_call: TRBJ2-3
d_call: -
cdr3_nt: TGCAGTGCTAGGAGCTTCCTCACAGATACGCAGTATTTT
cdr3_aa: CSARSFLTDTQYF

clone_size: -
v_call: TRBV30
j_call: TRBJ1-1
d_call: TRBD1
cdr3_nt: TGTGCCTGGGACAGGGTAAGGGGTAACACTGAAGCTTTCTTT
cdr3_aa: CAWDRVRGNTEAFF

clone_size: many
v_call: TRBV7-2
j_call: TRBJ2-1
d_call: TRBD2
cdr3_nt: TGTGCCAGCAGCTGGACTAGCGCCCCTGAGGATGAGCAGTTCTTC
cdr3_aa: CASSWTSAPEDEQFF

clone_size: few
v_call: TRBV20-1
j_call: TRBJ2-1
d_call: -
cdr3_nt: TGCAGTGCTAGAGGCACCTCGAGGGCCAATGAGCAGTTCTTC
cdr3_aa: CSARGTSRANEQFF

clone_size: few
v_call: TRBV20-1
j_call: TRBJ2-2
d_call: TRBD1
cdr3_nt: TGCAGTGCTCAACCCTGGGACAGGGGGAACACCGGGGAGCTGTTTTTT
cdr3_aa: CSAQPWDRGNTGELFF

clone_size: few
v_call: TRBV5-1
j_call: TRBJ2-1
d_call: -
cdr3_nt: TGCGCCAGCAGCTTGGAGAGGGACGGAAATGAGCAGTTCTTC
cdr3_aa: CASSLERDGNEQFF

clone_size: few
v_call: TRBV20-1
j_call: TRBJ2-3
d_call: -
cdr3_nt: TGCAGTGCTAGTCGCCTAGCGACTAGCACAGATACGCAGTATTTT
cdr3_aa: CSASRLATSTDTQYF

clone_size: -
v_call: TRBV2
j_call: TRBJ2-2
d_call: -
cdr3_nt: TGTGCCAGCAGTGAAGGGGGTGGGACCGGGGAGCTGTTTTTT
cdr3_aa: CASSEGGGTGELFF

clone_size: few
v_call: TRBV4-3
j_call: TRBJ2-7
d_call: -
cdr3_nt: TGCGCCAGCAGCGGATTTCATAAGGGGAGTCGAACCTACGAGCAGTACTTC
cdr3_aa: CASSGFHKGSRTYEQYF

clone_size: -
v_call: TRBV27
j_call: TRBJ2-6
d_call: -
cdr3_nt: TGTGCCAGCAGTTTTCAGGGGCGCATGGCCAACGTCCTGACTTTC
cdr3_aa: CASSFQGRMANVLTF

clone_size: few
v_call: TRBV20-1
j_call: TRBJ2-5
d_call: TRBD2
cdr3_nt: TGCAGTGCTAGTGATTCCCCGGGACTAGCGGAAGAGACCCAGTACTTC
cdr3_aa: CSASDSPGLAEETQYF

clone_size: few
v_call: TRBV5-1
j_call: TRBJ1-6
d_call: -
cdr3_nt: TGCGCCAGCAGCTTGGAGGCAGGGTTTTCACCCCTCCACTTT
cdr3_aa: CASSLEAGFSPLHF

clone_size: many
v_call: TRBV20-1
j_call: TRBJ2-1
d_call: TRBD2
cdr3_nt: TGCAGTGCTAGAGATCTCTTGGGGACTAGCGGAGTCACGAGGGATGAGCAGTTCTTC
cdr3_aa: CSARDLLGTSGVTRDEQFF

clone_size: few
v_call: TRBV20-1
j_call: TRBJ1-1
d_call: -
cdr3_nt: TGCAGTTGGGACTGGGCCTTTACAACACACACTGAAGCTTTCTTT
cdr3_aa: CSWDWAFTTHTEAFF

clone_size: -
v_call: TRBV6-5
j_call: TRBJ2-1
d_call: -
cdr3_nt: TGTGCGGGACTCCCCTACAATGAGCAGTTCTTC
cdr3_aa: CAGLPYNEQFF

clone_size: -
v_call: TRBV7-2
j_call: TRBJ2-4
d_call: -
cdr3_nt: TGTGCCAGCAGCGCAACCCGGGACTCCGACGAGTTCTTC
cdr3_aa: CASSATRDSDEFF

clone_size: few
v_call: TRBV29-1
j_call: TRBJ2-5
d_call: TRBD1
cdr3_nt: TGCAGCGTCGTACAGGGGGGAGAGACCCAGTACTTC
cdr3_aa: CSVVQGGETQYF

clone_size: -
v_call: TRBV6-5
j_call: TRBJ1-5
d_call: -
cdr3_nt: TGTGCCAGCAGTTGGACAGCTATCAATCAGCCCCAGCATTTT
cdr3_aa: CASSWTAINQPQHF

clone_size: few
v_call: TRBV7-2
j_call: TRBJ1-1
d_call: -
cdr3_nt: TGTGCCAGCAGCTTATTAGGGGAAAACACTGAAGCTTTCTTT
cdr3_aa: CASSLLGENTEAFF

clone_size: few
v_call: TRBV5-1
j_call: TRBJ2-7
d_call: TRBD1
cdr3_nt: TGCGCCAGCAGTCGCGACAGGGAACCCGAGCAGTACTTC
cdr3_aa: CASSRDREPEQYF

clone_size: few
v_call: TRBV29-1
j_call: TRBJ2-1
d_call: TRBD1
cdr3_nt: TGCAGCGTCTGGACAGGGGATATCAATGAGCAGTTCTTC
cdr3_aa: CSVWTGDINEQFF

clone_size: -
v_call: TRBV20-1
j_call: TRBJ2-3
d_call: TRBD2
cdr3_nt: TGCAGTGCTAGGGGCCCTTCTAGCGGGTTCACAGATACGCAGTATTTT
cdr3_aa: CSARGPSSGFTDTQYF

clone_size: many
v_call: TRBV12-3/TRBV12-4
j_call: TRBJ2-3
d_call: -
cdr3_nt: TGTGCCAGCAGCTGGAGGGCAGATACGCAGTATTTT
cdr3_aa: CASSWRADTQYF

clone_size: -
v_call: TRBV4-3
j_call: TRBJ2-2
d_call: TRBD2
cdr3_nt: TGCGCCAGCAGCCAAGATACTAGCGGGAGCGTGGTGTTTTTT
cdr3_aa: CASSQDTSGSVVFF

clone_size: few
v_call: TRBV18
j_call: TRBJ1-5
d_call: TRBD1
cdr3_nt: TGTGCCAGCTCACCCTCAGACAGGGGAAATCAGCCCCAGCATTTT
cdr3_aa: CASSPSDRGNQPQHF

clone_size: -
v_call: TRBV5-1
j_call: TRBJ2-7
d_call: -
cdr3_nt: TGCGCCAGCAGCTTGGACGGTACCCCCGTCTACGAGCAGTACTTC
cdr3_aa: CASSLDGTPVYEQYF

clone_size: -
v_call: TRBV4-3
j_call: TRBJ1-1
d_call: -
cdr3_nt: TGCGCCAGCAGCCAAGATTTCGGAGATACTGAAGCTTTCTTT
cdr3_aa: CASSQDFGDTEAFF

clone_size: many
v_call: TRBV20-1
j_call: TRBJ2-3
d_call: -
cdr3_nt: TGCAGTGCTAGGCCCAGATCTAGCACAGATACGCAGTATTTT
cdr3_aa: CSARPRSSTDTQYF

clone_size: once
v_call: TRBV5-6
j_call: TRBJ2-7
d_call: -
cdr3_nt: TGTGCCAGCAGCTTGATGTCGGCAGGGCCCTACGAGCAGTACTTC
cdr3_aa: CASSLMSAGPYEQYF

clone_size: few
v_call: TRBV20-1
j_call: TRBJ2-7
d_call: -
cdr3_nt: TGCAGTGCTAGAGGCTCTCTAGCGTCCGACTCCTACGAGCAGTACTTC
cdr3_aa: CSARGSLASDSYEQYF

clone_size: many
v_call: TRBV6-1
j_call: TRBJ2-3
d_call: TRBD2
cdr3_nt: TGTGCCAGCAGTCGAGCGGGAGTACGCACAGATACGCAGTATTTT
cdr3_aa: CASSRAGVRTDTQYF

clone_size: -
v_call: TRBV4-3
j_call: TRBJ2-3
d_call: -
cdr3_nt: TGCGCCAGCAGACGGGCCCGACAGTTAAGCACAGATACGCAGTATTTT
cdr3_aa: CASRRARQLSTDTQYF